A single sample gave rise to the 22 T cell receptor beta chains below, sequenced in a study of blood T cell repertoires in COVID-19. This table comes from immunoSEQ multiplex PCR, and its TCRdb copy is limited to in-frame clones, with some not included. The sample consists of 220,000 or so clones, around 86% of them appearing once. Sequencing was done on a sample of peripheral blood. Receptors were obtained from a woman aged 45 to 65 with COVID-19, enrolled during active disease.

The chain employs TRBV2 and TRBJ2-7, with D perhaps TRBD2 (7 bases). The V gene's germline CDR1 is SNHLY and CDR2 FYNNEI. The CDR3 totals 16 residues. Deletions cut 6 bases from V and 0 bases from J, with 18 bases between. CDR3: CASRLSSGGPSYEQYF. The DNA for the CDR3 is TGTGCCAGCAGGTTATCATCGGGGGGCCCCTCCTACGAGCAGTACTTC.

The CDR3 nucleotides read TGTGCCAGCAGCAGTCCCGGGACATCTGCGAACACCGGGGAGCTGTTTTTT. This sequence encodes CASSSPGTSANTGELFF. The chain has TRBV5-6 and TRBJ2-2, with D perhaps matching TRBD1 (6 bases). Germline assignment: CDR1 SGHDT and CDR2 YYEEEE. The CDR3 is 17 amino acids. V dropped 4 bases and J dropped 0 bases, with 16 bases sitting between them.

The rearrangement joins TRBV6-2 or TRBV6-3 to TRBJ1-2; TRBD1 matches 11 bases. J gave up 4 bases and V 5 bases, and 12 bases lay outside the gene matches. The CDR3 contains 17 residues. Looked up from germline, CDR1 is MNHEY and CDR2 is SVGEGT. In nucleotides, the CDR3 is TGTGCCAGCAGTCCCCGGGACAGGGGGTTGTCTAGCTATGGCTACACCTTC. Translation: CASSPRDRGLSSYGYTF.

The chain carries TRBV19 and TRBJ1-5, with 9 bases that match TRBD1. The CDR3 consists of 14 residues. The J segment lost 6 bases and the V segment lost 6 bases, leaving 6 bases of the junction unmatched. Germline CDR1 is LNHDA and CDR2 is SQIVND (reference sequence). The CDR3 loop reads CASSEQGAVQPQHF. The CDR3 DNA is TGTGCCAGTAGCGAACAGGGGGCGGTTCAGCCCCAGCATTTT.

This clone has ten or more counts. The chain employs TRBV10-3 and TRBJ1-5, with D unclear. CDR3 length: 13 amino acids. Germline V gene lookup returns CDR1 ENHRY and CDR2 SYGVKD. Trimming left V 4 bases short and J 7 bases short, with 11 bases between. DNA of the CDR3: TGTGCCATCAGTGCGGGCGGAGGACAGCCCCAGCATTTT. It encodes CAISAGGGQPQHF.

The chain uses TRBV5-1 and TRBJ1-1; a weak D match, TRBD1 (5 bases). V was trimmed by 2 bases and J by 6 bases, leaving 8 bases between them. This CDR3 has 12 amino acids. Germline V gives CDR1 SGHRS, CDR2 YFSETQ. CDR3 amino acids: CASSFTGAEAFF. The CDR3 DNA sequence: TGCGCCAGCAGCTTCACGGGGGCTGAAGCTTTCTTT.

The chain employs TRBV15 and TRBJ1-1, with no clear D. V was cut by 5 bases and J by 8 bases, with 12 bases left in between. Germline CDR1 LNHNV, CDR2 YYDKDF (reference sequence). The CDR3 loop spans 12 amino acids. The CDR3, as DNA: TGTGCCACCAGCCCCACTGACGGGGAAGCTTTCTTT. This gives the protein CATSPTDGEAFF.

The sample holds one count of this clone. V usage is TRBV19 and J usage is TRBJ1-5, with D unclear. CDR3 length equals 14 residues. Germline assignment: CDR1 LNHDA and CDR2 SQIVND (reference sequence). V was cut by 5 bases and J by 2 bases, with 10 bases left in between. CDR3 sequence: CASSPLGGNQPQHF. CDR3 DNA: TGTGCCAGTAGTCCACTCGGGGGCAATCAGCCCCAGCATTTT.

The sample holds a few counts of this clone. The chain is built from TRBV11-3 and TRBJ2-7; D may be TRBD2 (7 bases). The CDR3 loop spans 16 amino acids. Germline values: CDR1 SGHNT, CDR2 YENEEA. Between the trimmed V and J ends, which lost 5 bases and 3 bases, there was a span of 20 bases. CDR3 sequence: CASSPLRGGRVYEQYF. The CDR3 DNA reads TGTGCCAGCAGCCCTCTCCGCGGGGGCCGCGTCTACGAGCAGTACTTC.

This chain connects TRBV18 to TRBJ2-5, with D uncertain. Germline V lookup: CDR1 KGHSH, CDR2 LQKENI. The CDR3 contains 13 residues. V lost 2 bases and J lost 5, with 9 bases in between. CDR3 sequence (DNA): TGTGCCAGCTCACCAGAATTGGGCGAGACCCAGTACTTC. Encoded protein: CASSPELGETQYF.

This rearrangement joins TRBV5-1 to TRBJ1-2, with 8 bases fitting TRBD1. CDR3 length: 14 amino acids. V lost 0 bases to trimming and J lost 4 bases; unmatched junction nucleotides: 2. Germline CDR1 reads SGHRS; CDR2 reads YFSETQ. This chain's CDR3 is CASSLAGGRYGYTF. CDR3 nucleotides: TGCGCCAGCAGCTTGGCAGGGGGCCGCTATGGCTACACCTTC.

The genes are TRBV18 and TRBJ2-1, with 7 bases lining up with TRBD1. The germline gives CDR1 KGHSH, CDR2 LQKENI. The CDR3 sequence is 15 residues long. V shed 5 bases and J 0 bases; nucleotides not matched to a gene: 4. CDR3 protein: CASSGTDSSYNEQFF. DNA for the CDR3: TGTGCCAGCTCAGGGACAGACAGCTCCTACAATGAGCAGTTCTTC.

This clone came up once. CDR3 nucleotides: TGTGCCAGCAGTTTATATTTGTCGGGGGTGCAGCAGTACTTC. Translating it yields CASSLYLSGVQQYF. The V call is TRBV28, the J call TRBJ2-7; D is possibly TRBD2 (6 bases). The CDR3 covers 14 residues. Trimming pared 1 base from V and 8 bases from J, leaving 15 bases between. The germline CDR1 and CDR2 sequences are MDHEN and SYDVKM.

The chain recombines TRBV29-1 with TRBJ2-3, with TRBD2 as a possible D gene (5 bases). Trimming took 4 bases from V and 4 from J, leaving 12 bases between them. CDR1 and CDR2 from the germline V gene are SQVTM and ANQGSEA. This CDR3 is built from 13 residues. The chain's CDR3 is CSVGRGPSDTQYF. CDR3 bases: TGCAGCGTTGGGAGAGGGCCGTCAGATACGCAGTATTTT.

The chain links TRBV5-5 to TRBJ1-1; unclear D gene. CDR1 and CDR2 (germline): SGHKS, YYEKEE (reference sequence). The CDR3 spans 14 residues. The germline V and J ends were trimmed by 5 bases and 4 bases, with 15 bases remaining between them. In nucleotides, the CDR3 is TGTGCCAGCAGTTCAACACAGCCGGTCACTGAAGCTTTCTTT. This sequence encodes CASSSTQPVTEAFF. The full variable domain, in which reference TRBV5-5 and TRBJ1-1 provide the parts outside the CDR3, is DAGVTQSPTHLIKTRGQQVTLRCSPISGHKSVSWYQQVLGQGPQFIFQYYEKEERGRGNFPDRFSARQFPNYSSELNVNALLLGDSALYLCASSSTQPVTEAFFGQGTRLTVV.

V gene TRBV5-1 combines with J gene TRBJ1-1, with no clear D. Trimming removed 10 bases from V and 0 bases from J, with 16 bases in between. Germline-derived CDR1 and CDR2 are SGHRS and YFSETQ. The CDR3 spans 14 residues. CDR3 region: CAPPRRDLNTEAFF. The DNA of the CDR3 is TGCGCCCCCCCTAGGAGGGATTTGAACACTGAAGCTTTCTTT. The full variable domain, rest sourced from reference TRBV5-1 and TRBJ1-1, is KAGVTQTPRYLIKTRGQQVTLSCSPISGHRSVSWYQQTPGQGLQFLFEYFSETQRNKGNFPGRFSGRQFSNSRSEMNVSTLELGDSALYLCAPPRRDLNTEAFFGQGTRLTVV.

This chain links TRBV29-1 with TRBJ2-1; 10 nucleotides match TRBD1. The germline CDR1 and CDR2 sequences are SQVTM and ANQGSEA. The CDR3 length is 15 residues. V was clipped by 8 bases and J by 8 bases; unmatched bases: 15. For the CDR3, the DNA is TGCAGCTTACACCCGGGACAGGGGTTTAGGGATGAGCAGTTCTTC. Protein sequence: CSLHPGQGFRDEQFF.

The chain combines TRBV12-5 with TRBJ2-7, with 12 bases identical to TRBD2. In germline, CDR1 is LGHNT, CDR2 FRNRAP. This CDR3 region has 15 residues. The J segment lost 7 bases and the V segment lost 2 bases, leaving 6 bases of the junction unmatched. The CDR3 here is CASGLWTSGAGEQYF. The CDR3 DNA sequence: TGTGCTAGTGGTTTGTGGACTAGCGGGGCGGGTGAGCAGTACTTC.

V gene TRBV9 combines with J gene TRBJ2-7, with a possible D match to TRBD1 (5 bases). The germline V and J ends were trimmed by 1 base and 0 bases, with 11 bases remaining between them. Per the germline V gene, CDR1 is SGDLS and CDR2 is YYNGEE. The CDR3 runs to 15 residues. CDR3 DNA: TGTGCCAGCAGCGTATGGGGCTCCAACTCCTACGAGCAGTACTTC. Amino acid sequence: CASSVWGSNSYEQYF.

V is TRBV9 and J is TRBJ1-1; the D is unclear. The V end lost 0 bases, the J end lost 4 bases, and 10 bases lay between the germline ends. This CDR3 is 14 amino acids long. Germline V lookup: CDR1 SGDLS, CDR2 YYNGEE. The CDR3 region has the DNA TGTGCCAGCAGCGTAGAAGAGGCGGGCACTGAAGCTTTCTTT. This sequence encodes CASSVEEAGTEAFF.

Concerning this clone: The sample contains more than one DNA sequence encoding this CDR3. CDR3 sequence reads: CASSLAGQVNQPQHF. The DNA of the CDR3 is TGTGCCAGCAGCTTAGCGGGACAGGTTAATCAGCCCCAGCATTTT. The chain has TRBV7-9 and TRBJ1-5; TRBD1 matches at 8 bases. The CDR3 is made up of 15 amino acids. J lost 4 bases, V lost 0 bases, and 2 bases had no gene match. The germline CDR1 and CDR2 sequences are SEHNR and FQNEAQ (reference sequence).

The chain couples TRBV6-2 or TRBV6-3 to TRBJ1-5, with 11 bases lining up with TRBD1. In germline, CDR1 is MNHEY, CDR2 SVGEGT. CDR3 length equals 15 residues. V dropped 4 bases and J dropped 4; count of bases not matched to a gene: 3. CDR3 in DNA: TGTGCCAGCAGTTCCGGACAGGGGGCAAATCAGCCCCAGCATTTT. Translation gives CASSSGQGANQPQHF.